This is a list of T cell receptor beta chains from one sample in a study of blood T cell repertoires in COVID-19. Using immunoSEQ multiplex PCR, the repertoire was profiled, and TCRdb retains in-frame clones only, with some absent. The table lists around 140,000 clones, over 80% of them singletons. The sequencing input was peripheral blood. All receptors come from a man aged 45-65 years who had recovered from COVID-19. Both conserved end residues are part of each CDR3. D genes are given only for firm matches. The listing skips clone size in some rows; elsewhere it reads once, few, many or a size class.

V	D	J	size	CDR3	DNA
TRBV13	TRBD1	TRBJ2-7	-	CASSSGTDYEQYF	TGTGCCAGCAGCTCCGGGACAGACTACGAGCAGTACTTC
TRBV5-4	-	TRBJ1-4	-	CASSSTSGRGTNEKLFF	TGTGCCAGCAGTTCTACCTCGGGGAGGGGAACTAATGAAAAACTGTTTTTT
TRBV27	-	TRBJ1-2	few	CASREGGRQNGYTF	TGTGCCAGCAGGGAGGGGGGGAGACAGAATGGCTACACCTTC
TRBV5-6	-	TRBJ2-7	-	CASSDDSSSYEQYF	TGTGCCAGCAGCGATGACTCCAGCTCCTACGAGCAGTACTTC
TRBV5-5	-	TRBJ1-5	-	CASSLEWTVNQPQHF	TGTGCCAGCAGCTTGGAGTGGACAGTGAATCAGCCCCAGCATTTT
TRBV6-2/TRBV6-3	-	TRBJ2-7	-	CASSELQIQGYEQYF	TGTGCCAGCAGCGAACTCCAGATCCAGGGATACGAGCAGTACTTC
TRBV2	-	TRBJ1-1	-	CASNLWSSDTEAFF	TGTGCCAGCAATCTATGGTCTTCCGACACTGAAGCTTTCTTT
TRBV21-1	-	TRBJ1-4	-	CASSNGRSWMENEKLFF	TGTGCCAGCAGCAATGGAAGGAGTTGGATGGAGAATGAAAAACTGTTTTTT
TRBV7-2	-	TRBJ1-1	-	CASSPQYAEAFF	TGTGCCAGCAGCCCACAGTACGCTGAAGCTTTCTTT
TRBV19	TRBD2	TRBJ2-3	-	CASRRGDVVSDTQYF	TGTGCCAGTAGGCGGGGGGACGTAGTTTCTGATACGCAGTATTTT
TRBV4-3	-	TRBJ1-5	-	CASSQDSQGQPQHF	TGCGCCAGCAGCCAAGATTCTCAGGGACAGCCCCAGCATTTT
TRBV5-5	TRBD1	TRBJ2-3	once	CASSSAPPGQGTDTQYF	TGTGCCAGCAGCTCCGCCCCACCGGGACAGGGGACAGATACGCAGTATTTT
TRBV7-9	TRBD1	TRBJ2-7	-	CASSRTGGLSYEQYF	TGTGCCAGCTCTAGGACAGGAGGACTCTCCTACGAGCAGTACTTC
TRBV7-2	-	TRBJ1-2	-	CASSLISGAGGYTF	TGTGCCAGCAGCTTAATCTCAGGGGCTGGTGGCTACACCTTC
TRBV25-1	TRBD1	TRBJ2-7	-	CASSVQTGGEYEQYF	TGTGCCAGCAGTGTACAGACAGGGGGAGAGTACGAGCAGTACTTC
TRBV4-1	-	TRBJ1-2	few	CASSQDSRGAYGYTF	TGCGCCAGCAGCCAAGATTCACGGGGGGCCTATGGCTACACCTTC
TRBV4-2	-	TRBJ2-6	-	CASSRNLGGEANVLTF	TGTGCCAGCAGCCGAAACCTCGGGGGAGAGGCCAACGTCCTGACTTTC
TRBV18	TRBD1	TRBJ2-7	-	CASSLTTGTSYEQYF	TGTGCCAGCTCTCTAACGACAGGGACCTCCTACGAGCAGTACTTC
TRBV11-3	TRBD2	TRBJ2-1	-	CASGKEGLAGGRGEQFF	TGTGCCAGCGGGAAAGAGGGACTAGCGGGGGGTAGGGGTGAGCAGTTCTTC
TRBV6-4	TRBD2	TRBJ2-3	many	CASSGTSGGTDTQYF	TGTGCCAGCAGTGGGACTAGCGGGGGCACAGATACGCAGTATTTT
TRBV3-1/TRBV3-2	TRBD1	TRBJ1-1	-	CASSQTGGVTEAFF	TGTGCCAGCAGCCAAACAGGGGGCGTCACTGAAGCTTTCTTT
TRBV4-3	TRBD1	TRBJ1-2	-	CASSHDRGLGGYTF	TGCGCCAGCAGCCACGACAGGGGGCTGGGAGGCTACACCTTC
TRBV29-1	-	TRBJ2-2	-	CSVELRGTGELFF	TGCAGCGTAGAACTTAGGGGCACCGGGGAGCTGTTTTTT
TRBV18	-	TRBJ1-3	-	CASSPVEGSGGNTIYF	TGTGCCAGCTCACCGGTTGAGGGCTCGGGTGGAAACACCATATATTTT